Listed below are T cell receptor beta chains from one sample, sequenced in a study of T cell responses to AZD1222 COVID-19 vaccine. Method: immunoSEQ multiplex PCR; TCRdb's copy keeps in-frame clones and lacks some. The sample holds roughly 180,000 clones, roughly nine tenths seen once. Material: peripheral blood, obtained 28 days after the second AZD1222 dose. The source is an adult who received the AZD1222 COVID-19 vaccine. Each CDR3 is given with its conserved first and last residue. The D gene is left open where the match is weak. Clone size is shown for a subset of rows, as once, few, many or a class of expanded clone.

CASSLYDRVDIQYF | TGTGCCAGCAGTCTCTATGACAGGGTTGACATTCAGTACTTC | TRBD1 | TRBJ2-4 | NA | TRBV6-5
CASAGANQPQHF | TGTGCCAGCGCTGGAGCGAATCAGCCCCAGCATTTT | NA | TRBJ1-5 | NA | TRBV28
CAWSTETSGYEQFF | TGTGCCTGGAGTACGGAGACTAGCGGCTATGAGCAGTTCTTC | TRBD2 | TRBJ2-1 | NA | TRBV30
CASSFSERPSSYNEQFF | TGTGCCAGCAGCTTCTCTGAGCGGCCGAGCTCCTACAATGAGCAGTTCTTC | NA | TRBJ2-1 | NA | TRBV7-8
CASSSKGYGYTF | TGTGCCAGCAGTTCTAAGGGCTATGGCTACACCTTC | NA | TRBJ1-2 | few | TRBV6-5
CAWGVGGKNTEAFF | TGTGCCTGGGGGGTAGGGGGGAAGAACACTGAAGCTTTCTTT | NA | TRBJ1-1 | NA | TRBV30
CASSSGQGSFYGYTF | TGTGCCAGCAGCTCGGGACAGGGGAGTTTCTATGGCTACACCTTC | TRBD1 | TRBJ1-2 | NA | TRBV28
CASSQGLAYEQYF | TGCGCCAGCAGCCAAGGACTAGCCTACGAGCAGTACTTC | NA | TRBJ2-7 | NA | TRBV4-3
CASSRSSGSGLYEQYF | TGTGCCAGCAGCCGTTCTAGCGGGAGTGGATTATACGAGCAGTACTTC | TRBD2 | TRBJ2-7 | NA | TRBV7-9
CAWSEGGGYNYGYTF | TGTGCCTGGAGTGAGGGGGGAGGATATAACTATGGCTACACCTTC | NA | TRBJ1-2 | NA | TRBV30
CASSWIGQDGHEQYF | TGCGCCAGCAGCTGGATAGGACAGGACGGACACGAGCAGTACTTC | TRBD1 | TRBJ2-7 | NA | TRBV5-1
CASTTGGDYGYTF | TGTGCCAGCACCACAGGGGGCGACTATGGCTACACCTTC | TRBD1 | TRBJ1-2 | NA | TRBV9
CASRITGGGQPQHF | TGTGCCAGCAGGATAACAGGGGGCGGTCAGCCCCAGCATTTT | TRBD1 | TRBJ1-5 | NA | TRBV28